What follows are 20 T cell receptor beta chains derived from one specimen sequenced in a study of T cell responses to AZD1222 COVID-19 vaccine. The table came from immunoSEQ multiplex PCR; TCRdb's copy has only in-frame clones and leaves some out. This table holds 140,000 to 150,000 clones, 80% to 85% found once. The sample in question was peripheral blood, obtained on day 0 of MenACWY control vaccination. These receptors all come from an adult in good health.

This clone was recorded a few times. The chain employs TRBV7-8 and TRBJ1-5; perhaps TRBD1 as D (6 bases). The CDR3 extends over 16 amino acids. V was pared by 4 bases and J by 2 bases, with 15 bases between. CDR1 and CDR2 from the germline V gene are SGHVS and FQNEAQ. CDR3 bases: TGTGCCAGCAGCTGGGGGATTAGGGGGGGCAATCAGCCCCAGCATTTT. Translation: CASSWGIRGGNQPQHF.

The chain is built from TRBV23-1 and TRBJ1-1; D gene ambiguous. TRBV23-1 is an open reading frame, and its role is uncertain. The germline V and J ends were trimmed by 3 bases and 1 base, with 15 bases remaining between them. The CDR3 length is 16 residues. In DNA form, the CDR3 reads TGCGCCAGCAGTCATCGCTACCACGGCAGGAACACTGAAGCTTTCTTT. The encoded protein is CASSHRYHGRNTEAFF.

CDR3 in amino acids: CASSSAGGPTDTQYF. CDR3 sequence (DNA): TGTGCCAGCAGCTCAGCGGGGGGTCCCACAGATACGCAGTATTTT. The chain uses TRBV7-2 and TRBJ2-3; 9 bases fit TRBD2. The CDR3 sequence is 15 residues long. J gave up 2 bases and V 4 bases, and 4 bases lay outside the gene matches. Germline V gene data show CDR1 as SGHTA and CDR2 as FQGNSA.

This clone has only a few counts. The CDR3 nucleotides are TGTGCCAGCAGCCAGCGGGGCGGGAGGGGGAATGGCTACACCTTC. The encoded protein is CASSQRGGRGNGYTF. V gene TRBV3-1 (or the pseudogene TRBV3-2) combines with J gene TRBJ1-2; tentatively, D is TRBD1 (6 bases). V lost 3 bases to trimming and J lost 6 bases, with 17 bases between them. The CDR3 totals 15 residues. Germline V gene data show CDR1 as LGHDT and CDR2 as YNNKEL (reference sequence).

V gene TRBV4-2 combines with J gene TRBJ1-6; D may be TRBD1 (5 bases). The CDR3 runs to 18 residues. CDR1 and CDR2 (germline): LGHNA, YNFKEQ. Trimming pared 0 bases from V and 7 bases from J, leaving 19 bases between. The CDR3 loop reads CASSQDPGRRDWNSPLHF. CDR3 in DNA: TGTGCCAGCAGCCAAGACCCGGGGAGAAGGGACTGGAATTCACCCCTCCACTTT.

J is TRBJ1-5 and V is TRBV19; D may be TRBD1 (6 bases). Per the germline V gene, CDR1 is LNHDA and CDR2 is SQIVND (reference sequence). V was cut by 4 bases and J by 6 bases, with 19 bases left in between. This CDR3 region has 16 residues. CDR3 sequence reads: CASSKAARGGGQPQHF. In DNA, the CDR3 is TGTGCCAGTAGTAAGGCGGCCAGGGGAGGGGGTCAGCCCCAGCATTTT.

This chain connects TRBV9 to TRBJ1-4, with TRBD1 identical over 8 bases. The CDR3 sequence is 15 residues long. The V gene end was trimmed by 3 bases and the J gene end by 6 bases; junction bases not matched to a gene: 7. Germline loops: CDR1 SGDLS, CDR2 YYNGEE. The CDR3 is CASSERTGGDEKLFF. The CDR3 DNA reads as TGTGCCAGCAGCGAACGTACAGGGGGAGATGAAAAACTGTTTTTT.

CDR3 in amino acids: CASREGWSSYNSPLHF. The CDR3 DNA reads as TGCGCCAGCAGGGAAGGGTGGAGCTCCTATAATTCACCCCTCCACTTT. The chain carries TRBV10-1 and TRBJ1-6; D is unclear. CDR3 size: 16 residues. Germline assignment: CDR1 WNHNN and CDR2 SYGVQD (reference sequence). V shed 6 bases and J shed 0 bases, with 12 bases lying between them.

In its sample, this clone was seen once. The CDR3 here is CASSSGDRVHEQFF. For the CDR3, the DNA is TGTGCCAGCAGCTCGGGGGACAGGGTGCATGAGCAGTTCTTC. This chain joins TRBV7-3 and TRBJ2-1; 9 bases fit TRBD1. The CDR3 totals 14 residues. The junction had 6 bases not matched to a gene; V was cut back by 4 bases and J by 8 bases. Germline CDR1 and CDR2: SGHTA and FQGTGA. Based on the CDR3 plus reference TRBV7-3 and TRBJ2-1, the full variable domain is GAGVSQTPSNKVTEKGKYVELRCDPISGHTALYWYRQSLGQGPEFLIYFQGTGAADDSGLPNDRFFAVRPEGSVSTLKIQRTERGDSAVYLCASSSGDRVHEQFFGPGTRLTVL.

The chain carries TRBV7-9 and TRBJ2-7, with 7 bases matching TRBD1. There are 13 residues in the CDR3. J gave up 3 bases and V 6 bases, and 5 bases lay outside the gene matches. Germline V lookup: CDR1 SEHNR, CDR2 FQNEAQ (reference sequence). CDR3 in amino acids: CASSEGQYYEQYV. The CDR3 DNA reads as TGTGCCAGCAGTGAGGGACAGTACTACGAGCAGTACGTC.

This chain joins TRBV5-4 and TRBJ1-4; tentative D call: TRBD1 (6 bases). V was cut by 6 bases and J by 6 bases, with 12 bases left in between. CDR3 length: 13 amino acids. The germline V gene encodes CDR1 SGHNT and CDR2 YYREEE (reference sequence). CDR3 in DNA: TGTGCCAGCACGAGGAGGGGGGATGAAAAACTGTTTTTT. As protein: CASTRRGDEKLFF.

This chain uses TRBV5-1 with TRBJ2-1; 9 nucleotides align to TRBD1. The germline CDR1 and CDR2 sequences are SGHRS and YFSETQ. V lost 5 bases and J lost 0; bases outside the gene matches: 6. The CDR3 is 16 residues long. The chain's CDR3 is CASRNRGRYSYNEQFF. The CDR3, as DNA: TGCGCCAGCAGGAACAGGGGGCGCTACTCCTACAATGAGCAGTTCTTC.

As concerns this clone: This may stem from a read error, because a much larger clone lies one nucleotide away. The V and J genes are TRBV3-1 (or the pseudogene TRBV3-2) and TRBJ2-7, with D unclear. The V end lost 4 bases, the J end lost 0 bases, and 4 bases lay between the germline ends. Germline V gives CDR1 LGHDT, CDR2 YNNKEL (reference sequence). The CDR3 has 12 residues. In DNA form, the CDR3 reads TGTGCCAGCAGCCCTAGCTCCTACGAGCAGTACTTC. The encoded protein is CASSPSSYEQYF.

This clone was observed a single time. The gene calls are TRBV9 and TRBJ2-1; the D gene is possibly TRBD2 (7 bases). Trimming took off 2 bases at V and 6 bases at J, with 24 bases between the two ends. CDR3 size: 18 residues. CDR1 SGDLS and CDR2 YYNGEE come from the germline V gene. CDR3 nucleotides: TGTGCCAGCAGCGTGTTTCCCGGGGGGCGGATTGGGTCCAATGAGCAGTTCTTC. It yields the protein CASSVFPGGRIGSNEQFF.

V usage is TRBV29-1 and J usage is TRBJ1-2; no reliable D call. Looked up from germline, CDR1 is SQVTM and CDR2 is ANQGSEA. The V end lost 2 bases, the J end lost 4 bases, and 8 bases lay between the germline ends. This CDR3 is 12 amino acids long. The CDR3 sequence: CSVERATYGYTF. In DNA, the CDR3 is TGCAGCGTTGAACGGGCGACCTATGGCTACACCTTC.

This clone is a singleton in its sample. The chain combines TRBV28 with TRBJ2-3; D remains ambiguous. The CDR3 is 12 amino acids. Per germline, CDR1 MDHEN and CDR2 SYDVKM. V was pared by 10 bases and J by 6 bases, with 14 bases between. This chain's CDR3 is CATILGRDTQYF. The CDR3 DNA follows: TGTGCCACCATCCTGGGCCGTGATACGCAGTATTTT. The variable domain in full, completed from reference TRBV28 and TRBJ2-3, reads DVKVTQSSRYLVKRTGEKVFLECVQDMDHENMFWYRQDPGLGLRLIYFSYDVKMKEKGDIPEGYSVSREKKERFSLILESASTNQTSMYLCATILGRDTQYFGPGTRLTVL.

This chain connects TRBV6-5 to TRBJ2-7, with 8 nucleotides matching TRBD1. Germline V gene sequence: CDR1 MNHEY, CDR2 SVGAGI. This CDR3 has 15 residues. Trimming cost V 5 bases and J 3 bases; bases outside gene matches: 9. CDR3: CASSPTRTGIYEQYF. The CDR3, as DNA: TGTGCCAGCAGTCCAACCCGGACAGGGATCTACGAGCAGTACTTC.

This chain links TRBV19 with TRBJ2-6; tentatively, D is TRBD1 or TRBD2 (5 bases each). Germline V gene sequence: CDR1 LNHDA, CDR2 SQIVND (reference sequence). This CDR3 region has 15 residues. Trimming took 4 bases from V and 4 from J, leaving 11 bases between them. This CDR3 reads CASSRDGAGANVLTF. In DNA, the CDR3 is TGTGCCAGTAGTAGGGACGGAGCCGGGGCCAACGTCCTGACTTTC.

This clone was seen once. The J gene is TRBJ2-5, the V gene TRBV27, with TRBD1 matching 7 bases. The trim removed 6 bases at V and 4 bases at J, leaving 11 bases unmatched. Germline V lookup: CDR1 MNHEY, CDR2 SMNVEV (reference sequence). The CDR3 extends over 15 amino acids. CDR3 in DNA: TGTGCCAGCAGCAAGGGGACAGTGTATTCAGAGACCCAGTACTTC. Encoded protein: CASSKGTVYSETQYF.

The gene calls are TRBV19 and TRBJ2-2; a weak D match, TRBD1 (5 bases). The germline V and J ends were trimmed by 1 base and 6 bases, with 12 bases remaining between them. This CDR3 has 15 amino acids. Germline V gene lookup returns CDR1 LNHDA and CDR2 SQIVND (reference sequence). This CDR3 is CASSIGTGAAGELFF. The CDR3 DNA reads TGTGCCAGTAGTATAGGAACAGGCGCGGCCGGGGAGCTGTTTTTT.